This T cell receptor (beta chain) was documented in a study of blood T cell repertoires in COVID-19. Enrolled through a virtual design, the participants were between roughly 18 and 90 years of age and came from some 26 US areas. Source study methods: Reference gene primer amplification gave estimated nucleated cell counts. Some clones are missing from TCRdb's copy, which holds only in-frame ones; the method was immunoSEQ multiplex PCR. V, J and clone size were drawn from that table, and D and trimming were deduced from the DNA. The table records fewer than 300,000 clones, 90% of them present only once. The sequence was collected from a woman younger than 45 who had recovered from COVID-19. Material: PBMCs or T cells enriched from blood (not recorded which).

The CDR3 coding sequence is TGTGCCAGCAGTTACTCGCCGGCCAGGGGGTTAAATCAGCCCCAGCATTTT. Its protein product is CASSYSPARGLNQPQHF. The rearrangement links TRBV6-2 or TRBV6-3 to TRBJ1-5; 7 positions match TRBD1. The germline V gene encodes CDR1 MNHEY and CDR2 SVGEGT. The CDR3 runs 17 residues. With 0 bases clipped from V and 4 bases from J, the junction kept 9 bases outside the gene matches.